The 13 T cell receptor beta chains presented below share a single source sample, sequenced in a study of blood T cell repertoires in COVID-19. The method was immunoSEQ multiplex PCR; TCRdb's version includes in-frame clones alone and lacks a portion of them. The sample records nearly 350,000 clones, around 87% being singletons. Sequencing was performed on peripheral blood. The receptors were gathered from a woman in her forties or fifties with COVID-19, enrolled during active disease.

This clone was counted once. This sequence joins TRBV11-2 and TRBJ1-4, with D tentatively TRBD1 (5 bases). Germline V gene lookup returns CDR1 SGHAT and CDR2 FQNNGV. CDR3 length: 15 residues. V was clipped by 4 bases and J by 0 bases, with 9 bases between them. The DNA for the CDR3 is TGTGCCAGCAGCTCCCGGACATCAACTAATGAAAAACTGTTTTTT. Protein product: CASSSRTSTNEKLFF.

The chain employs TRBV30 and TRBJ1-6, with TRBD1 identical over 10 bases. The germline gives CDR1 GTSNPN, CDR2 SVGIG (reference sequence). The CDR3 sequence is 16 residues long. V was clipped by 4 bases and J by 8 bases; unmatched bases: 11. CDR3 sequence reads: CAWTPPRGQGYSPLHF. CDR3 nucleotides: TGTGCCTGGACTCCACCCAGGGGACAGGGGTATTCACCCCTCCACTTT.

The gene calls are TRBV3-1 (or the pseudogene TRBV3-2) and TRBJ2-3, with 7 bases lining up with TRBD2. The CDR3 runs to 12 residues. Germline assignment: CDR1 LGHDT and CDR2 YNNKEL (reference sequence). With 3 bases clipped from V and 12 bases from J, the junction kept 6 bases outside the gene matches. The CDR3 DNA reads as TGTGCCAGCAGCCACGGGGAGACTAGCCAGTATTTT. It yields the protein CASSHGETSQYF.

The V gene is TRBV7-2, the J gene TRBJ2-7, with D unresolved. CDR1 is SGHTA and CDR2 is FQGNSA in the germline V gene. Trimming shortened V by 3 bases and J by 0 bases, and 6 bases separated the two germline ends. The CDR3 totals 13 residues. CDR3 region: CASSLPVSYEQYF. The CDR3 DNA sequence: TGTGCCAGCAGCTTGCCGGTCTCCTACGAGCAGTACTTC.

The genes are TRBV25-1 and TRBJ2-7, with a possible D match to TRBD1 (5 bases). V lost 2 bases and J 3 bases, leaving 14 bases between the germline ends. The germline V gene has CDR1 MGHDK and CDR2 SYGVNS. The CDR3 loop spans 15 amino acids. The CDR3 region is CASSEPGPLNYEQYF. The CDR3 coding sequence is TGTGCCAGCAGTGAACCAGGGCCTCTAAACTACGAGCAGTACTTC.

The CDR3 nucleotides read TGCGCCAGCAGCCTCGGGACAGGGCTTCAGCCCCAGCATTTT. Its protein is CASSLGTGLQPQHF. The chain joins TRBV5-1 to TRBJ1-5; TRBD1 aligns across 9 bases. There are 14 residues in the CDR3. Germline trimming cut 4 bases from V and 6 bases from J; bases unmatched to any gene: 5. Germline V gives CDR1 SGHRS, CDR2 YFSETQ.

This clone was picked up a small number of times. This same CDR3 is encoded by further DNA sequences in the sample. The rearrangement joins TRBV3-1 (or the pseudogene TRBV3-2) to TRBJ2-7; the D is unclear. CDR1 and CDR2 from the germline V gene are LGHDT and YNNKEL (reference sequence). The V end lost 1 base, the J end lost 2 bases, and 3 bases lay between the germline ends. CDR3 size: 12 residues. The CDR3 loop is CASSQVTYEQYF. In nucleotides, the CDR3 is TGTGCCAGCAGCCAAGTCACCTACGAGCAGTACTTC.

The chain recombines TRBV11-2 with TRBJ2-5; possible D gene TRBD2, 6 bases. V was pared by 5 bases and J by 2 bases, with 18 bases between. The CDR3 extends over 16 amino acids. CDR1 and CDR2 (germline): SGHAT, FQNNGV. The CDR3 DNA reads TGTGCCAGCAGCCCCCGAGGGAGGACCCTTCAAGAGACCCAGTACTTC. It codes for CASSPRGRTLQETQYF.

In its sample, this clone was seen a few times. The rearrangement joins TRBV29-1 to TRBJ1-1, with a possible D match to TRBD1 (5 bases). The CDR3 has 15 residues. Trimming pared 0 bases from V and 4 bases from J, leaving 15 bases between. Per germline, CDR1 SQVTM and CDR2 ANQGSEA. For the CDR3, the DNA is TGCAGCGTTGAAGATCCCCGGGACTCGGGCACTGAAGCTTTCTTT. Amino acids: CSVEDPRDSGTEAFF.

Comment on this clone: Other nucleotide sequences in the sample specify the same CDR3. The genes are TRBV3-1 (or the pseudogene TRBV3-2) and TRBJ1-2; D is unclear. The CDR3 runs 15 residues. Germline assignment: CDR1 LGHDT and CDR2 YNNKEL (reference sequence). V lost 0 bases, J lost 5 bases, and 13 bases lay in between. The CDR3 coding sequence is TGTGCCAGCAGCCAAGATATTAGCGGACGATATGGCTACACCTTC. It codes for CASSQDISGRYGYTF.

The CDR3 region has the DNA TGTGCCAGCAGCTTACAGTCAACTAATGAAAAACTGTTTTTT. Translating it yields CASSLQSTNEKLFF. The gene calls are TRBV7-2 and TRBJ1-4; D is uncertain. The length of the CDR3 is 14 residues. The germline V gene has CDR1 SGHTA and CDR2 FQGNSA. V lost 2 bases, J lost 0 bases, and 4 bases lay in between.

The chain joins TRBV6-5 to TRBJ1-1; D might be TRBD1 (6 bases). Germline values: CDR1 MNHEY, CDR2 SVGAGI. V gave up 9 bases and J gave up 6 bases, with 17 bases separating them. This CDR3 has 13 amino acids. The CDR3: CASQGFGEPEAFF. In nucleotides, the CDR3 is TGTGCCAGTCAGGGGTTTGGGGAACCTGAAGCTTTCTTT.

The genes are TRBV4-1 and TRBJ2-7, with D tentatively TRBD2 (6 bases). The CDR3 covers 17 residues. Germline V gene lookup returns CDR1 MGHRA and CDR2 YSYEKL. V lost 0 bases and J lost 2, with 17 bases in between. CDR3 in amino acids: CASSQDRKTRRAYEQYF. The CDR3, as DNA: TGCGCCAGCAGCCAAGATCGAAAGACTAGAAGGGCCTACGAGCAGTACTTC.